This entry lists 31 T cell receptor beta chains sequenced from one sample in a study of blood T cell repertoires in COVID-19. Some clones are missing from TCRdb's copy, which holds only in-frame ones; the method was immunoSEQ multiplex PCR. Of 200,000 to 250,000 clones in the sample, roughly nine tenths were seen once. The specimen sequenced was PBMCs or T cells enriched from blood (not recorded which). The origin of the receptors is a woman in her 30s with acute COVID-19.

This clone has a single count. This chain links TRBV5-5 with TRBJ2-7; 12 bases are a match to TRBD1. The CDR3 length is 14 residues. The germline V gene encodes CDR1 SGHKS and CDR2 YYEKEE (reference sequence). J gave up 6 bases and V 4 bases, and 5 bases lay outside the gene matches. The CDR3 bases are TGTGCCAGCAGCGAGGGACAGGGGGCCTCCGAGCAGTACTTC. This codes for CASSEGQGASEQYF.

The chain has TRBV18 and TRBJ1-5; D remains ambiguous. The CDR3 covers 14 residues. The germline gives CDR1 KGHSH, CDR2 LQKENI. The V end lost 3 bases, the J end lost 0 bases, and 6 bases lay between the germline ends. CDR3 sequence reads: CASSPQHSNQPQHF. CDR3 DNA sequence: TGTGCCAGCTCACCTCAACATAGCAATCAGCCCCAGCATTTT.

DNA of the CDR3: TGCGCCAGCGGATCGGGGTATGGAAACACTGAAGCTTTCTTT. Its translation: CASGSGYGNTEAFF. The J gene is TRBJ1-1, the V gene TRBV4-3; D not certain. The V gene lost 8 bases and the J gene lost 2 bases, with 15 bases spanning the gap. The CDR3 runs 14 residues. The germline gives CDR1 LGHNA, CDR2 YSLEER.

The chain carries TRBV7-9 and TRBJ1-3, with 7 bases identical to TRBD1. After removal of 6 bases from V and 1 base from J, the junction contained 3 bases not matched to a gene. Germline-derived CDR1 and CDR2 are SEHNR and FQNEAQ (reference sequence). The CDR3 is made up of 14 amino acids. For the CDR3, the DNA is TGTGCCAGCAGACAGGGGTCGTCTGGAAACACCATATATTTT. Amino acid sequence: CASRQGSSGNTIYF. Looking up the rest from reference TRBV7-9 and TRBJ1-3 gives the full variable domain: DTGVSQNPRHKITKRGQNVTFRCDPISEHNRLYWYRQTLGQGPEFLTYFQNEAQLEKSRLLSDRFSAERPKGSFSTLEIQRTEQGDSAMYLCASRQGSSGNTIYFGEGSWLTVV.

The genes are TRBV9 and TRBJ2-2, with D unresolved. The CDR3 spans 14 residues. CDR1 and CDR2 (germline): SGDLS, YYNGEE. The germline V and J ends were trimmed by 0 bases and 2 bases, with 5 bases remaining between them. The CDR3 DNA sequence: TGTGCCAGCAGCGTAGGGCCTAACACCGGGGAGCTGTTTTTT. This codes for CASSVGPNTGELFF.

The table lists this clone with a count of one. The CDR3 loop is CASSMSLSSTEAFF. CDR3 nucleotide sequence: TGTGCCAGTAGTATGTCACTATCGAGCACTGAAGCTTTCTTT. The chain recombines TRBV19 with TRBJ1-1; D remains ambiguous. Germline loops: CDR1 LNHDA, CDR2 SQIVND (reference sequence). The CDR3 is 14 amino acids. Trimming took off 3 bases at V and 4 bases at J, with 12 bases between the two ends.

The V gene is TRBV9, the J gene TRBJ2-1; 10 bases are shared with TRBD2. From germline, CDR1 is SGDLS and CDR2 YYNGEE. The CDR3 covers 16 residues. The V and J ends lost 0 bases and 4 bases, in that order; junction bases with no gene match: 4. CDR3 loop: CASSVGRTSGYNEQFF. The CDR3 DNA follows: TGTGCCAGCAGCGTAGGGAGGACTAGCGGATACAATGAGCAGTTCTTC.

The chain combines TRBV24-1 with TRBJ2-3, with D perhaps TRBD2 (5 bases). The CDR3 is 18 residues long. The ends were cut back, 2 bases at V and 0 bases at J, with 17 bases in the middle. The germline gives CDR1 KGHDR, CDR2 SFDVKD. The CDR3 loop is CATSDSLVGVASTDTQYF. CDR3 sequence (DNA): TGTGCCACCAGTGATTCCCTAGTCGGGGTAGCGAGCACAGATACGCAGTATTTT.

This clone has only a few counts. The chain uses TRBV10-3 and TRBJ1-4; D is ambiguous. V lost 9 bases to trimming and J lost 7 bases, with 12 bases between them. The germline CDR1 and CDR2 sequences are ENHRY and SYGVKD. The CDR3 length is 12 residues. The CDR3, as DNA: TGTGCCATAGGGAGGCCGGGTGAAAAACTGTTTTTT. Amino acid sequence: CAIGRPGEKLFF.

This sequence joins TRBV24-1 and TRBJ2-1; the D is unclear. The germline V gene has CDR1 KGHDR and CDR2 SFDVKD. The CDR3 loop spans 13 amino acids. Trimming cost V 2 bases and J 8 bases, with 9 bases left between them. The CDR3, as DNA: TGTGCCACCAGTGATTCACACCACGATGAGCAGTTCTTC. Translating it yields CATSDSHHDEQFF.

V gene TRBV14 combines with J gene TRBJ2-1; 8 nucleotides agree with TRBD1. V shed 3 bases, J shed 9 bases, and the junction held 16 bases outside the gene matches. The CDR3 consists of 17 residues. Germline CDR1 and CDR2: SGHDN and FVKESK. The CDR3 DNA is TGTGCCAGCAGCCAGACCTATCGACGACAGGGGTTAGGTGAGCAGTTCTTC. Its protein is CASSQTYRRQGLGEQFF.

This clone has just one count. This rearrangement joins TRBV28 to TRBJ2-3, with D hard to call. Germline-derived CDR1 and CDR2 are MDHEN and SYDVKM. The CDR3 extends over 12 amino acids. V was shortened by 1 base and J by 6 bases, with 5 bases between the two germline ends. The CDR3 loop is CASSLSTDTQYF. As DNA, the CDR3 is TGTGCCAGCAGTTTATCTACTGATACGCAGTATTTT. Supplemented by reference TRBV28 and TRBJ2-3, the full variable domain reads DVKVTQSSRYLVKRTGEKVFLECVQDMDHENMFWYRQDPGLGLRLIYFSYDVKMKEKGDIPEGYSVSREKKERFSLILESASTNQTSMYLCASSLSTDTQYFGPGTRLTVL.

CDR3 sequence (DNA): TGTGCCAGCAAACGGGTCATTGAGACCCAGTACTTC. It is translated as CASKRVIETQYF. V is TRBV2 and J is TRBJ2-5, with D hard to call. Germline V gene sequence: CDR1 SNHLY, CDR2 FYNNEI. The V end was cut by 7 bases, the J end by 5 bases, with 11 bases between. The CDR3 covers 12 residues.

V and J are TRBV16 and TRBJ1-1; TRBD1 matches at 7 bases. The V gene's germline CDR1 is KGHSY and CDR2 FQNENV. The CDR3 has 13 residues. The trim removed 5 bases at V and 4 bases at J, leaving 4 bases unmatched. The CDR3 DNA reads TGTGCCAGCAGCTACAGGGGAGGCACTGAAGCTTTCTTT. It specifies CASSYRGGTEAFF.

J is TRBJ2-2 and V is TRBV19; D perhaps matches TRBD1 (5 bases). Trimming took off 3 bases at V and 2 bases at J, with 16 bases between the two ends. The CDR3 length is 17 residues. CDR1 LNHDA and CDR2 SQIVND come from the germline V gene (reference sequence). CDR3 coding DNA: TGTGCCAGTAGTATTGGTCAGGGTGGCTTTAACACCGGGGAGCTGTTTTTT. It yields the protein CASSIGQGGFNTGELFF.

V is TRBV28 and J is TRBJ1-1; D remains unclear. Trimming cost V 2 bases and J 8 bases, with 6 bases left between them. CDR1 MDHEN and CDR2 SYDVKM come from the germline V gene. The CDR3 is 11 residues long. Here the CDR3 DNA reads TGTGCCAGCAGTTTAACCGGGGAAGCTTTCTTT. Its translation is CASSLTGEAFF.

The chain has TRBV6-6 and TRBJ2-7; D not certain. The CDR3 covers 15 residues. Germline V gene data show CDR1 as MNHNY and CDR2 as SVGAGI (reference sequence). V was cut by 4 bases and J by 0 bases, with 13 bases left in between. CDR3 nucleotides: TGTGCCAGCAGTTCCCCGACATTAAGCTCCTACGAGCAGTACTTC. Its protein product is CASSSPTLSSYEQYF.

This sequence joins TRBV18 and TRBJ1-2; the D is unclear. The CDR3 totals 13 residues. Germline V gene data show CDR1 as KGHSH and CDR2 as LQKENI. V shed 2 bases and J shed 8 bases, with 12 bases lying between them. The CDR3 loop reads CASSPREGEGYTF. The CDR3 DNA sequence: TGTGCCAGCTCACCAAGGGAGGGTGAAGGCTACACCTTC.

The gene calls are TRBV28 and TRBJ1-1; D is unclear. Germline V gene lookup returns CDR1 MDHEN and CDR2 SYDVKM. The V end was cut by 5 bases, the J end by 5 bases, with 21 bases between. This CDR3 contains 16 residues. In DNA, the CDR3 is TGTGCCAGCAGTCCTTGGAGGGCGGAGTATTTGACTGAAGCTTTCTTT. It encodes CASSPWRAEYLTEAFF.

The CDR3 sequence is CATTGASNQPQHF. The CDR3, as DNA: TGTGCCACCACAGGGGCTTCCAATCAGCCCCAGCATTTT. The V and J genes are TRBV24-1 and TRBJ1-5; perhaps TRBD1 as D (6 bases). There are 13 residues in the CDR3. Germline CDR1 reads KGHDR; CDR2 reads SFDVKD. V was trimmed by 8 bases and J by 3 bases, leaving 10 bases between them.

The gene calls are TRBV10-3 and TRBJ2-7, with TRBD2 matching 8 bases. J gave up 2 bases and V 0 bases, and 3 bases lay outside the gene matches. Germline-derived CDR1 and CDR2 are ENHRY and SYGVKD. The CDR3 contains 15 residues. The CDR3 region has the DNA TGTGCCATCAGTGAGTCTTACGGGAGGGCCTACGAGCAGTACTTC. Its protein product is CAISESYGRAYEQYF.

The chain carries TRBV3-1 (or the pseudogene TRBV3-2) and TRBJ2-1, with 9 nucleotides matching TRBD2. CDR1 is LGHDT, CDR2 YNNKEL, per germline (reference sequence). Trimming removed 2 bases from V and 7 bases from J; junction bases left unmatched: 21. The CDR3 is made up of 20 amino acids. CDR3 in amino acids: CASSQPTFSRASGIGNEQFF. DNA of the CDR3: TGTGCCAGCAGCCAACCCACCTTCTCTCGTGCTAGCGGGATTGGTAATGAGCAGTTCTTC.

This clone was detected a few times. J is TRBJ1-1 and V is TRBV19; maybe TRBD1 (6 bases). The V end lost 5 bases, the J end lost 2 bases, and 12 bases lay between the germline ends. CDR3 size: 14 residues. Per germline, CDR1 LNHDA and CDR2 SQIVND (reference sequence). CDR3 DNA sequence: TGTGCCAGTAGTGGGATACAGGGAAACACTGAAGCTTTCTTT. As protein: CASSGIQGNTEAFF.

The chain couples TRBV6-6 to TRBJ1-1; 8 bases fit TRBD1. This CDR3 has 15 residues. Trimming removed 2 bases from V and 5 bases from J; junction bases left unmatched: 7. The germline V gene has CDR1 MNHNY and CDR2 SVGAGI (reference sequence). CDR3 sequence: CASSYRTGSGTEAFF. The CDR3 nucleotides read TGTGCCAGCAGTTACCGGACAGGGAGCGGGACTGAAGCTTTCTTT.

V usage is TRBV15 and J usage is TRBJ2-5, with 7 bases aligning to TRBD1. Germline CDR1 is LNHNV and CDR2 is YYDKDF (reference sequence). CDR3 length: 15 residues. V shed 0 bases and J 4 bases; nucleotides not matched to a gene: 5. CDR3 loop: CATSRDRTGSETQYF. CDR3 in DNA: TGTGCCACCAGCAGAGACCGGACAGGTTCAGAGACCCAGTACTTC.

The rearrangement uses TRBV7-6 and TRBJ2-1; TRBD1 aligns across 7 bases. V was clipped by 1 base and J by 8 bases; unmatched bases: 8. CDR1 is SGHVS and CDR2 is FNYEAQ in the germline V gene. CDR3 length equals 15 residues. CDR3 protein: CASSLGVGGLYEQFF. As DNA, the CDR3 is TGTGCCAGCAGCTTAGGGGTAGGGGGCCTCTATGAGCAGTTCTTC.

The CDR3 region is CASSLTSGVYNEQFF. The CDR3 DNA is TGCGCCAGCAGCTTAACTAGCGGGGTGTACAATGAGCAGTTCTTC. The chain uses TRBV5-1 and TRBJ2-1; 10 bases fit TRBD2. CDR3 length: 15 amino acids. CDR1 and CDR2 from the germline V gene are SGHRS and YFSETQ. Unmatched junction bases numbered 3, after V lost 2 bases and J lost 4 bases.

CDR3 DNA sequence: TGTGCCAGCAGAGAAGACGGACTAGCGGTCAACGAGCAGTACTTC. Translating it yields CASREDGLAVNEQYF. This chain joins TRBV7-2 and TRBJ2-7, with 10 bases fitting TRBD2. Germline lookup yields CDR1 SGHTA and CDR2 FQGNSA. V gave up 6 bases and J gave up 5 bases; unmatched junction bases: 10. This CDR3 has 15 residues.

The chain employs TRBV7-9 and TRBJ1-1, with TRBD1 matching 7 bases. After removal of 5 bases from V and 4 bases from J, the junction contained 10 bases not matched to a gene. Germline CDR1 reads SEHNR; CDR2 reads FQNEAQ (reference sequence). The CDR3 has 15 amino acids. The CDR3 sequence: CASSLPQGRTTEAFF. In nucleotides, the CDR3 is TGTGCCAGCAGCCTGCCACAGGGGAGGACCACTGAAGCTTTCTTT.

For the CDR3, the DNA is TGTGCCAGCAGCTTAATAGCGGGAGTTTCCGGGGAGCTGTTTTTT. Protein sequence: CASSLIAGVSGELFF. V is TRBV7-2 and J is TRBJ2-2; 9 nucleotides agree with TRBD2. V shed 2 bases and J 6 bases; nucleotides not matched to a gene: 4. Germline loops: CDR1 SGHTA, CDR2 FQGNSA. The CDR3 loop spans 15 amino acids.

The chain is built from TRBV2 and TRBJ1-5; D gene ambiguous. V dropped 0 bases and J dropped 0 bases, with 6 bases sitting between them. CDR1 and CDR2 (germline): SNHLY, FYNNEI. CDR3 length: 15 amino acids. Written as DNA, the CDR3 is TGTGCCAGCAGTGAAGCGCGCATTAGCAATCAGCCCCAGCATTTT. This sequence encodes CASSEARISNQPQHF.